The 29 T cell receptor beta chains reported below all come from one sample, sequenced in a study of human T cells and chemical hapten exposure. MiXCR, applied by TCRdb to the RACE reads, yields one record per CDR3 protein. This sample yields 84,000 or so distinct CDR3 sequences, of which over 9.5% are seen a single time; about 2% belongs to the top ten. Time point noted: patch test 1, 2 weeks after DPC sensitization. Treatment denoted: therapeutic diphenylcyclopropenone sensitization with weekly scalp DPC. Specimen: whole blood, collected in connection with sensitization to the hapten diphenylcyclopropenone (DPC). The receptors here all came from a man in his forties with alopecia areata. Some clones in this sample may be carry-over from other donors' samples.

The chain links TRBV25-1 to TRBJ1-2; 9 nucleotides agree with TRBD1. Germline loops: CDR1 MGHDK, CDR2 SYGVNS. This CDR3 has 14 residues. V dropped 2 bases and J dropped 8; count of bases not matched to a gene: 6. The CDR3 reads CASSEPGQGRGYTF. As DNA, the CDR3 is TGTGCCAGCAGTGAACCGGGACAGGGAAGAGGCTACACCTTC.

This chain uses TRBV27 with TRBJ1-5; D not certain. The length of the CDR3 is 14 residues. CDR1 is MNHEY and CDR2 is SMNVEV in the germline V gene (reference sequence). Trimming removed 2 bases at V and 1 base at J, with 6 bases between. CDR3 in DNA: TGTGCCAGCAGTTTAGAAAGGAGCAATCAGCCCCAGCATTTT. It translates to CASSLERSNQPQHF.

The chain couples TRBV7-9 to TRBJ2-1, with TRBD2 matching over 9 bases. V shed 3 bases and J 2 bases; nucleotides not matched to a gene: 11. This CDR3 region has 18 residues. CDR1 and CDR2 from the germline V gene are SEHNR and FQNEAQ (reference sequence). CDR3 sequence: CASSLNAGGPRTYNEQFF. The CDR3 DNA is TGTGCCAGCAGCTTGAACGCGGGAGGGCCAAGGACCTACAATGAGCAGTTCTTC.

This clonotype was seen a handful of times. The chain couples TRBV5-1 to TRBJ2-4, with 10 bases identical to TRBD1. Per the germline V gene, CDR1 is SGHRS and CDR2 is YFSETQ. The CDR3 sequence is 16 residues long. Losses at the gene ends were 3 bases for V and 0 bases for J; bases not matched to a gene: 3. Here the CDR3 DNA reads TGCGCCAGCAGCTATGGACAGGGGGAAGCCAAAAACATTCAGTACTTC. It codes for CASSYGQGEAKNIQYF.

This clonotype appeared a few times. The rearrangement links TRBV6-5 to TRBJ2-7; 7 nucleotides agree with TRBD2. The CDR3 extends over 15 amino acids. Germline trimming cut 2 bases from V and 0 bases from J; bases unmatched to any gene: 4. Per the germline V gene, CDR1 is MNHEY and CDR2 is SVGAGI. CDR3 in amino acids: CASSYGGSASYEQYF. The CDR3 DNA reads as TGTGCCAGCAGTTACGGCGGGAGCGCCTCCTACGAGCAGTACTTC.

This clonotype has a handful of counts. The chain combines TRBV29-1 with TRBJ2-1; D perhaps matches TRBD1 (6 bases). The CDR3 covers 15 residues. V was cut by 3 bases and J by 0 bases, with 12 bases left in between. The V gene's germline CDR1 is SQVTM and CDR2 ANQGSEA. The CDR3 coding sequence is TGCAGCGTTGATAGGCAGGGGCTCTCCTACAATGAGCAGTTCTTC. This gives the protein CSVDRQGLSYNEQFF.

At least ten counts were recorded for this clonotype. The chain couples TRBV29-1 to TRBJ2-3; D is ambiguous. CDR3 length: 17 amino acids. Germline CDR1 reads SQVTM; CDR2 reads ANQGSEA. The V and J ends lost 1 base and 2 bases respectively, with 19 bases between them. DNA for the CDR3: TGCAGCGTTGAAGGTCTTGGCTTACATCTATACACAGATACGCAGTATTTT. Its protein is CSVEGLGLHLYTDTQYF.

This clonotype occurred a few times. The chain employs TRBV12-3 or TRBV12-4 and TRBJ1-1; no clear D gene. Deletions cut 5 bases from V and 2 bases from J, with 15 bases between. CDR3 length: 15 amino acids. CDR3 sequence: CASSRRAGGNTEAFF. The CDR3 DNA reads as TGTGCCAGCAGTCGACGGGCCGGTGGAAACACTGAAGCTTTCTTT.

This clonotype was seen just once. The CDR3, as DNA: TGTGCCAGTAGTAGGAGGGACGGTAGCTCTGGGGCCAACGTCCTGACTTTC. Translating gives CASSRRDGSSGANVLTF. The genes are TRBV19 and TRBJ2-6; D possibly corresponds to TRBD2 (6 bases). The germline V and J ends were trimmed by 4 bases and 0 bases, with 13 bases remaining between them. The CDR3 runs 17 residues. CDR1 is LNHDA, CDR2 SQIVND, per germline (reference sequence). The entire variable domain, with the rest obtained from reference TRBV19 and TRBJ2-6, is as follows: DGGITQSPKYLFRKEGQNVTLSCEQNLNHDAMYWYRQDPGQGLRLIYYSQIVNDFQKGDIAEGYSVSREKKESFPLTVTSAQKNPTAFYLCASSRRDGSSGANVLTFGAGSRLTVL.

This clonotype appeared a few times. V and J are TRBV2 and TRBJ2-1, with D unresolved. Germline values: CDR1 SNHLY, CDR2 FYNNEI. Trimming took off 3 bases at V and 1 base at J, with 10 bases between the two ends. CDR3 length: 15 amino acids. Here the CDR3 DNA reads TGTGCCAGCAGTGAGCTTGTAGGATCCTACAATGAGCAGTTCTTC. Its protein product is CASSELVGSYNEQFF.

This clonotype showed up many times. The chain links TRBV3-1 to TRBJ2-7; D gene uncertain. The CDR3 covers 11 residues. CDR1 is LGHDT and CDR2 is YNNKEL in the germline V gene (reference sequence). Trimming pared 1 base from V and 4 bases from J, leaving 2 bases between. CDR3 protein: CASSQGYEQYF. The CDR3 coding sequence is TGTGCCAGCAGCCAAGGGTACGAGCAGTACTTC.

This clonotype has a handful of counts. The rearrangement uses TRBV6-2 or TRBV6-3 and TRBJ2-2; the match to TRBD2 covers 11 bases. The junction had 3 bases not matched to a gene; V was cut back by 6 bases and J by 6 bases. CDR1 and CDR2 from the germline V gene are MNHEY and SVGEGT. CDR3 length: 14 amino acids. The CDR3 DNA reads as TGTGCCAGCAGGCTAGCGGGAGGTTCCGGGGAGCTGTTTTTT. The encoded protein is CASRLAGGSGELFF.

This clonotype has a handful of counts. V usage is TRBV5-1 and J usage is TRBJ1-4, with 7 bases identical to TRBD1. The V and J ends lost 3 bases and 2 bases, in that order; junction bases with no gene match: 10. CDR1 and CDR2 (germline): SGHRS, YFSETQ. The CDR3 has 17 residues. This CDR3 reads CASSSLSTGLTNEKLFF. Written as DNA, the CDR3 is TGCGCCAGCAGCTCCCTCTCGACAGGGTTGACTAATGAAAAACTGTTTTTT.

This clonotype was counted a few times. The V gene is TRBV6-1, the J gene TRBJ2-5; D gene unclear. The CDR3 is 15 amino acids. Per the germline V gene, CDR1 is MNHNS and CDR2 is SASEGT. Between the trimmed V and J ends, which lost 10 bases and 2 bases, there was a span of 20 bases. The CDR3 loop reads CAIDADHTRQETQYF. The CDR3 region has the DNA TGTGCCATCGACGCAGACCACACAAGACAAGAGACCCAGTACTTC.

There are many counts of this clonotype. The gene calls are TRBV13 and TRBJ1-5; perhaps TRBD1 as D (5 bases). V was cut by 6 bases and J by 7 bases, with 13 bases left in between. The V gene's germline CDR1 is PRHDT and CDR2 FYEKMQ (reference sequence). The CDR3 is made up of 13 amino acids. The chain's CDR3 is CASSSGSGQPQHF. DNA of the CDR3: TGTGCCAGCAGTTCAGGGTCCGGCCAGCCCCAGCATTTT.

This clonotype was picked up many times. This chain uses TRBV20-1 with TRBJ1-5; weak D call: TRBD1 (5 bases). Germline lookup yields CDR1 DFQATT and CDR2 SNEGSKA (reference sequence). V was pared by 0 bases and J by 7 bases, with 16 bases between. The length of the CDR3 is 15 residues. The DNA of the CDR3 is TGCAGTGCTAGAGAGCCGGGACCTCCATCACAGCCCCAGCATTTT. Translating gives CSAREPGPPSQPQHF.

This clonotype was counted between two and nine times. The chain joins TRBV7-2 to TRBJ2-1; possibly TRBD1 or TRBD2 for D (5 bases each). V dropped 2 bases and J dropped 9 bases, with 23 bases sitting between them. This CDR3 has 17 residues. Germline V gene sequence: CDR1 SGHTA, CDR2 FQGNSA. For the CDR3, the DNA is TGTGCCAGCAGCTTATCCCCGGGACCACGCGTGGGCAGTGAGCAGTTCTTC. This sequence encodes CASSLSPGPRVGSEQFF.

The chain recombines TRBV29-1 with TRBJ2-7; D tentatively reads TRBD1 or TRBD2 (5 bases each). Germline loops: CDR1 SQVTM, CDR2 ANQGSEA. The CDR3 runs to 13 residues. V dropped 2 bases and J dropped 3 bases, with 11 bases sitting between them. The CDR3 loop is CSVETGQGYEQYF. CDR3 nucleotides: TGCAGCGTTGAAACGGGGCAGGGCTACGAGCAGTACTTC.

In its sample, this clonotype was seen a few times. This chain joins TRBV6-2 or TRBV6-3 and TRBJ2-1; 7 positions match TRBD2. The junction had 5 bases not matched to a gene; V was cut back by 6 bases and J by 6 bases. The germline gives CDR1 MNHEY, CDR2 SVGEGT. The CDR3 extends over 13 amino acids. In DNA, the CDR3 is TGTGCCAGCAGCCCATCGGGAGGCAATGAGCAGTTCTTC. Amino acid sequence: CASSPSGGNEQFF.

V and J are TRBV5-6 and TRBJ2-7, with 8 bases lining up with TRBD1. Germline CDR1 reads SGHDT; CDR2 reads YYEEEE. Losses at the gene ends were 1 base for V and 0 bases for J; bases not matched to a gene: 6. The CDR3 consists of 16 residues. The CDR3 bases are TGTGCCAGCAGCTTGACCTGGACAGGGAACTCCTACGAGCAGTACTTC. Protein: CASSLTWTGNSYEQYF.

The J gene is TRBJ2-1, the V gene TRBV29-1, with 14 bases fitting TRBD2. Germline V gene data show CDR1 as SQVTM and CDR2 as ANQGSEA. Unmatched junction bases numbered 5, after V lost 1 base and J lost 9 bases. The CDR3 runs 15 residues. CDR3 coding DNA: TGCAGCGTTGAAGCCGGGACTAGCGGGAGTAGTGAGCAGTTCTTC. As protein: CSVEAGTSGSSEQFF.

This clonotype was picked up a small number of times. The chain joins TRBV29-1 to TRBJ2-5, with D uncertain. V was clipped by 4 bases and J by 5 bases, with 14 bases between them. The CDR3 covers 13 residues. Looked up from germline, CDR1 is SQVTM and CDR2 is ANQGSEA. CDR3 in DNA: TGCAGCGTTGGGGCCTCGGTGAGCGAGACCCAGTACTTC. Translation: CSVGASVSETQYF.

This clonotype has a handful of counts. The rearrangement links TRBV5-4 to TRBJ2-7; TRBD1 agrees at 10 bases. Germline CDR1 is SGHNT and CDR2 is YYREEE (reference sequence). The CDR3 is made up of 14 amino acids. V shed 3 bases, J shed 6 bases, and the junction held 6 bases outside the gene matches. The CDR3 nucleotides are TGTGCCAGCAGCTACCGGGACAGGGGCTCCGAGCAGTACTTC. Protein: CASSYRDRGSEQYF.

This clonotype was seen a handful of times. The gene calls are TRBV5-4 and TRBJ2-7, with D perhaps TRBD2 (6 bases). CDR1 is SGHNT and CDR2 is YYREEE in the germline V gene (reference sequence). V dropped 4 bases and J dropped 0 bases, with 11 bases sitting between them. The CDR3 loop spans 14 amino acids. The CDR3 bases are TGTGCCAGCAGCCGGAGGGCGGCCTCCTACGAGCAGTACTTC. Residues: CASSRRAASYEQYF.

The chain employs TRBV11-2 and TRBJ2-7, with D tentatively TRBD1 or TRBD2 (5 bases each). This CDR3 comprises 15 residues. V was trimmed by 1 base and J by 4 bases, leaving 14 bases between them. Germline lookup yields CDR1 SGHAT and CDR2 FQNNGV. The CDR3 is CASSLVPGLQYEQYF. In DNA form, the CDR3 reads TGTGCCAGCAGCTTAGTGCCGGGGCTTCAGTACGAGCAGTACTTC.

The V gene is TRBV4-3, the J gene TRBJ2-7, with D perhaps matching TRBD1 or TRBD2 (6 bases each). This CDR3 is built from 13 residues. V was cut by 0 bases and J by 4 bases, with 7 bases left in between. Germline CDR1 and CDR2: LGHNA and YSLEER. The DNA for the CDR3 is TGCGCCAGCAGCCAAGAAGGGGGGTACGAGCAGTACTTC. Encoded protein: CASSQEGGYEQYF.

The V and J genes are TRBV2 and TRBJ1-5; no clear D gene. The CDR3 loop spans 14 amino acids. V lost 6 bases, J lost 3 bases, and 12 bases lay in between. The V gene's germline CDR1 is SNHLY and CDR2 FYNNEI. This CDR3 reads CASRGFGSNQPQHF. For the CDR3, the DNA is TGTGCCAGCAGGGGGTTCGGATCCAATCAGCCCCAGCATTTT. Together with reference TRBV2 and TRBJ1-5, the CDR3 gives the full variable domain: EPEVTQTPSHQVTQMGQEVILRCVPISNHLYFYWYRQILGQKVEFLVSFYNNEISEKSEIFDDQFSVERPDGSNFTLKIRSTKLEDSAMYFCASRGFGSNQPQHFGDGTRLSIL.

This clonotype was counted a few times. The rearrangement joins TRBV5-1 to TRBJ2-1, with D hard to call. CDR3 length equals 14 residues. The V end was cut by 0 bases, the J end by 5 bases, with 9 bases between. Germline CDR1 and CDR2: SGHRS and YFSETQ. The CDR3 sequence is CASSLVPEDNEQFF. In DNA, the CDR3 is TGCGCCAGCAGCTTGGTTCCCGAGGACAATGAGCAGTTCTTC.

The chain couples TRBV3-1 to TRBJ1-3; D is undetermined. This CDR3 has 16 residues. V shed 6 bases and J shed 0 bases, with 15 bases lying between them. Germline V gene data show CDR1 as LGHDT and CDR2 as YNNKEL (reference sequence). The DNA for the CDR3 is TGTGCCAGCAGTTCTGGTCCTAGTTACTCTGGAAACACCATATATTTT. Translating gives CASSSGPSYSGNTIYF.